The source of this TCR beta chain is a study of control samples from healthy donors and cancer patients. The method was immunoSEQ multiplex PCR; TCRdb's version includes in-frame clones alone and lacks a portion of them. This table lists about 190,000 clones. Germline V gene lookup returns CDR1 SGHVS and CDR2 FQNEAQ. The CDR3 consists of 15 residues. V lost 3 bases, J lost 9 bases, and 18 bases lay in between. The specimen was blood. The clonotype was recovered from a young woman in good health. The chain recombines TRBV7-8 with TRBJ2-1; D may be TRBD2 (5 bases). DNA for the CDR3: TGTGCCAGCAGCTTGGTCGGCGGGTCGGTTCTTGAGCAGTTCTTC. It specifies CASSLVGGSVLEQFF. Using reference TRBV7-8 and TRBJ2-1 for the parts outside the CDR3, the full variable domain is GAGVSQSPRYKVAKRGQDVALRCDPISGHVSLFWYQQALGQGPEFLTYFQNEAQLDKSGLPSDRFFAERPEGSVSTLKIQRTQQEDSAVYLCASSLVGGSVLEQFFGPGTRLTVL.